The 31 T cell receptor beta chains reported below all come from one sample, sequenced in a study of blood T cell repertoires in COVID-19. Sequencing used immunoSEQ multiplex PCR; TCRdb keeps in-frame clones, though not all of them. The table shows around 280,000 clones, with 87% occurring only once. Sequenced: peripheral blood. These receptor sequences come from a woman aged 45-65 years who had recovered from COVID-19.

This rearrangement joins TRBV7-6 to TRBJ1-6; a weak D match, TRBD1 (5 bases). With 5 bases removed from V and 7 bases from J, the gap between germline ends came to 18 bases. This CDR3 region has 16 residues. CDR1 is SGHVS, CDR2 FNYEAQ, per germline. The CDR3 sequence: CASSPGGARGNSPLHF. The CDR3 DNA sequence: TGTGCCAGCAGCCCGGGAGGGGCGCGGGGGAATTCACCCCTCCACTTT.

The V call is TRBV5-1, the J call TRBJ2-2, with 8 bases lining up with TRBD1. Looked up from germline, CDR1 is SGHRS and CDR2 is YFSETQ. Germline trimming cut 4 bases from V and 5 bases from J; bases unmatched to any gene: 7. CDR3 size: 15 residues. This chain's CDR3 is CASSQQGVKTGELFF. In nucleotides, the CDR3 is TGCGCCAGCAGCCAACAGGGGGTGAAGACCGGGGAGCTGTTTTTT.

V gene TRBV18 combines with J gene TRBJ1-1; D is unclear. Trimming removed 6 bases at V and 3 bases at J, with 11 bases between. This CDR3 is built from 13 residues. Germline V gives CDR1 KGHSH, CDR2 LQKENI. CDR3 nucleotides: TGTGCCAGCTCCGCCTTAGTGGACACTGAAGCTTTCTTT. Translated: CASSALVDTEAFF.

The chain carries TRBV5-1 and TRBJ2-2; 7 bases fit TRBD1. The V segment lost 1 base and the J segment 2 bases; nucleotides outside the gene matches: 8. The germline V gene encodes CDR1 SGHRS and CDR2 YFSETQ. CDR3 length equals 17 residues. For the CDR3, the DNA is TGCGCCAGCAGCTTGAGGGCTCCAGGGGGTAACACCGGGGAGCTGTTTTTT. Translating gives CASSLRAPGGNTGELFF.

V gene TRBV18 combines with J gene TRBJ2-3; TRBD2 matches 8 bases. Germline V gene lookup returns CDR1 KGHSH and CDR2 LQKENI. The trim removed 1 base at V and 4 bases at J, leaving 7 bases unmatched. This CDR3 is built from 16 residues. This CDR3 reads CASSPLASGGSDTQYF. CDR3 sequence (DNA): TGTGCCAGCTCACCACTTGCCAGCGGGGGTTCAGATACGCAGTATTTT.

V is TRBV19 and J is TRBJ1-5; 9 nucleotides agree with TRBD1. Germline loops: CDR1 LNHDA, CDR2 SQIVND (reference sequence). The CDR3 has 18 amino acids. The V segment lost 4 bases and the J segment 2 bases; nucleotides outside the gene matches: 12. CDR3 bases: TGTGCCAGTAGTACCCCCTCCCCCGGGACAGGGCGCAATCAGCCCCAGCATTTT. Translated: CASSTPSPGTGRNQPQHF.

The chain uses TRBV19 and TRBJ1-2, with a weak D call TRBD1 (6 bases). Germline loops: CDR1 LNHDA, CDR2 SQIVND (reference sequence). CDR3 length: 17 amino acids. Trimming stripped 2 bases from V and 0 bases from J, with 16 bases between. In nucleotides, the CDR3 is TGTGCCAGTAGTATACCGGGACAAACCTCCCCTAACTATGGCTACACCTTC. It is translated as CASSIPGQTSPNYGYTF.

V and J are TRBV6-2 or TRBV6-3 and TRBJ1-6; 11 bases line up with TRBD1. CDR1 is MNHEY and CDR2 is SVGEGT in the germline V gene. With V trimmed by 5 bases and J by 14 bases, 8 bases remained unmatched. The CDR3 contains 14 residues. The CDR3 DNA sequence: TGTGCCAGCAGTCGGACAGGGGGACAGGGGGCCCTCCACTTT. Its translation is CASSRTGGQGALHF.

The chain has TRBV9 and TRBJ2-1; 9 nucleotides agree with TRBD2. The germline V gene has CDR1 SGDLS and CDR2 YYNGEE. The trim removed 3 bases at V and 4 bases at J, leaving 5 bases unmatched. The CDR3 extends over 15 amino acids. The CDR3 DNA sequence: TGTGCCAGCAGCGGTAGCGGGAGACTATACAATGAGCAGTTCTTC. Amino acids: CASSGSGRLYNEQFF.

The chain recombines TRBV27 with TRBJ2-7; TRBD1 matches 8 bases. Per germline, CDR1 MNHEY and CDR2 SMNVEV (reference sequence). The CDR3 loop spans 16 amino acids. V lost 0 bases to trimming and J lost 4 bases; unmatched junction nucleotides: 8. For the CDR3, the DNA is TGTGCCAGCAGTTTATCGGTGGGGACAGGCTCGTACGAGCAGTACTTC. Amino acid sequence: CASSLSVGTGSYEQYF.

The chain has TRBV7-9 and TRBJ2-3, with D possibly being TRBD2 (6 bases). CDR3 length equals 15 residues. Germline V gives CDR1 SEHNR, CDR2 FQNEAQ (reference sequence). Trimming pared 2 bases from V and 2 bases from J, leaving 11 bases between. CDR3 coding DNA: TGTGCCAGCAGCTTATTTGGCGGGGCCACAGATACGCAGTATTTT. It is translated as CASSLFGGATDTQYF.

This clone was seen only once. This chain connects TRBV27 to TRBJ2-5, with 7 bases that match TRBD2. The CDR3 has 12 amino acids. The V segment lost 6 bases and the J segment 5 bases; nucleotides outside the gene matches: 3. From germline, CDR1 is MNHEY and CDR2 SMNVEV (reference sequence). This CDR3 reads CASRGGSETQYF. The CDR3, as DNA: TGTGCCAGCAGGGGGGGGAGCGAGACCCAGTACTTC.

The chain recombines TRBV5-4 with TRBJ2-7; 7 bases are a match to TRBD1. The germline CDR1 and CDR2 sequences are SGHNT and YYREEE (reference sequence). The CDR3 loop spans 15 amino acids. Germline trimming cut 3 bases from V and 3 bases from J; bases unmatched to any gene: 9. CDR3 coding DNA: TGTGCCAGCAGCTGGGGTTCGGCAGGGGGCTACGAGCAGTACTTC. Translation gives CASSWGSAGGYEQYF.

In DNA, the CDR3 is TGCGCCAGCAGCCGAGACCGGAGAAAGTCCTACAATGAGCAGTTCTTC. It specifies CASSRDRRKSYNEQFF. The chain has TRBV5-1 and TRBJ2-1, with D unresolved. Trimming pared 4 bases from V and 1 base from J, leaving 15 bases between. CDR1 and CDR2 (germline): SGHRS, YFSETQ. The CDR3 spans 16 residues.

This chain uses TRBV5-4 with TRBJ2-5; D gene uncertain. This CDR3 spans 14 amino acids. V was shortened by 4 bases and J by 0 bases, with 10 bases between the two germline ends. CDR1 is SGHNT, CDR2 YYREEE, per germline (reference sequence). CDR3 in DNA: TGTGCCAGCAGCCTCAGGCGCTACCAAGAGACCCAGTACTTC. Translated, it gives CASSLRRYQETQYF.

The chain joins TRBV7-2 to TRBJ2-7, with 7 bases that match TRBD1. The ends lost 5 bases at V and 0 bases at J; junction bases unmatched: 10. CDR3 length: 16 residues. Germline assignment: CDR1 SGHTA and CDR2 FQGNSA. CDR3 coding DNA: TGTGCCAGCAGCGGGGGCCGGGACAGCATCTCCTACGAGCAGTACTTC. Translating it yields CASSGGRDSISYEQYF.

The J gene is TRBJ2-3, the V gene TRBV12-5, with D possibly TRBD2 on 6 matching bases. CDR3 length equals 15 residues. V was shortened by 6 bases and J by 6 bases, with 19 bases between the two germline ends. Germline V gene sequence: CDR1 LGHNT, CDR2 FRNRAP. CDR3 in amino acids: CASGSGRVEGDTQYF. The DNA of the CDR3 is TGTGCTAGTGGCTCCGGAAGGGTGGAGGGTGATACGCAGTATTTT.

The gene calls are TRBV6-6 and TRBJ2-2; D is possibly TRBD2 (5 bases). This CDR3 is 15 amino acids long. Germline V gene data show CDR1 as MNHNY and CDR2 as SVGAGI (reference sequence). With 5 bases removed from V and 7 bases from J, the gap between germline ends came to 17 bases. The CDR3 loop reads CASSTAGLGVGELFF. The CDR3 coding sequence is TGTGCCAGCAGTACCGCGGGTCTTGGGGTCGGGGAGCTGTTTTTT.

This chain connects TRBV19 to TRBJ2-1; 9 nucleotides line up with TRBD2. CDR1 and CDR2 (germline): LNHDA, SQIVND (reference sequence). After removal of 7 bases from V and 8 bases from J, the junction contained 18 bases not matched to a gene. CDR3 length: 17 residues. As DNA, the CDR3 is TGTGCCAGTACCGCTCAGGGCGGGAGGGCCGTCGTAGATGAGCAGTTCTTC. Protein sequence: CASTAQGGRAVVDEQFF.

The chain is built from TRBV19 and TRBJ2-1; 11 nucleotides align to TRBD2. This CDR3 contains 16 residues. Germline values: CDR1 LNHDA, CDR2 SQIVND (reference sequence). V was pared by 6 bases and J by 4 bases, with 8 bases of the junction left unmatched. The CDR3 DNA reads TGTGCCAGTAGGAGGGTAGCGGGAGGGCATTACAATGAGCAGTTCTTC. Its translation: CASRRVAGGHYNEQFF. Full variable domain (remainder filled in from reference TRBV19 and TRBJ2-1): DGGITQSPKYLFRKEGQNVTLSCEQNLNHDAMYWYRQDPGQGLRLIYYSQIVNDFQKGDIAEGYSVSREKKESFPLTVTSAQKNPTAFYLCASRRVAGGHYNEQFFGPGTRLTVL.

The V call is TRBV7-2, the J call TRBJ2-7, with TRBD2 matching over 7 bases. The CDR3 length is 13 residues. V trimming: 8 bases; J trimming: 3 bases; junction bases outside the gene matches: 7. CDR1 is SGHTA, CDR2 FQGNSA, per germline. The CDR3, as DNA: TGTGCCAGCTCAGGACGGGGGGTCTACGAGCAGTACTTC. Translated, it gives CASSGRGVYEQYF. Together with reference TRBV7-2 and TRBJ2-7, the CDR3 gives the full variable domain: GAGVSQSPSNKVTEKGKDVELRCDPISGHTALYWYRQSLGQGLEFLIYFQGNSAPDKSGLPSDRFSAERTGGSVSTLTIQRTQQEDSAVYLCASSGRGVYEQYFGPGTRLTVT.

This clone was seen a single time. V and J are TRBV5-1 and TRBJ1-2; 8 bases line up with TRBD1. The germline V gene has CDR1 SGHRS and CDR2 YFSETQ. The CDR3 covers 14 residues. Losses at the gene ends were 4 bases for V and 4 bases for J; bases not matched to a gene: 6. CDR3 sequence (DNA): TGCGCCAGCAGCGGGGGGACAGGTCCCTATGGCTACACCTTC. As protein: CASSGGTGPYGYTF.

The V call is TRBV28, the J call TRBJ1-5; D remains unclear. CDR1 is MDHEN, CDR2 SYDVKM, per germline. The V end lost 6 bases, the J end lost 4 bases, and 16 bases lay between the germline ends. The CDR3 sequence is 15 residues long. This CDR3 reads CASRPRDRGNQPQHF. The CDR3 coding sequence is TGTGCCAGCAGGCCGCGGGATAGAGGGAATCAGCCCCAGCATTTT.

This chain connects TRBV10-3 to TRBJ2-7, with D uncertain. V lost 7 bases and J lost 0, with 13 bases in between. This CDR3 comprises 14 residues. Germline values: CDR1 ENHRY, CDR2 SYGVKD. DNA of the CDR3: TGTGCCATCACCACGACACTCCGCTCCTACGAGCAGTACTTC. Residues: CAITTTLRSYEQYF.

This clone was detected only a few times. The gene calls are TRBV13 and TRBJ2-1; D is uncertain. CDR3 length equals 17 residues. CDR1 PRHDT and CDR2 FYEKMQ come from the germline V gene (reference sequence). The V end lost 5 bases, the J end lost 2 bases, and 19 bases lay between the germline ends. The CDR3 region is CASSLRRGRNTYNEQFF. The CDR3 DNA is TGTGCCAGCAGCCTGCGTCGAGGTCGGAACACCTACAATGAGCAGTTCTTC. The entire variable domain, with the rest obtained from reference TRBV13 and TRBJ2-1, is as follows: AAGVIQSPRHLIKEKRETATLKCYPIPRHDTVYWYQQGPGQDPQFLISFYEKMQSDKGSIPDRFSAQQFSDYHSELNMSSLELGDSALYFCASSLRRGRNTYNEQFFGPGTRLTVL.

The CDR3 loop is CASSPLRAGGNYEQYF. CDR3 DNA sequence: TGTGCCAGCTCACCACTAAGGGCGGGGGGTAACTACGAGCAGTACTTC. The gene calls are TRBV18 and TRBJ2-7; 8 bases agree with TRBD2. CDR1 and CDR2 (germline): KGHSH, LQKENI. J gave up 3 bases and V 1 base, and 8 bases lay outside the gene matches. This CDR3 has 16 amino acids.

This chain connects TRBV7-2 to TRBJ2-7; TRBD2 matches at 8 bases. Germline CDR1 reads SGHTA; CDR2 reads FQGNSA. The CDR3 runs to 14 residues. The J segment lost 2 bases and the V segment lost 5 bases, leaving 5 bases of the junction unmatched. The CDR3 here is CASSDTGGPYEQYF. The CDR3 bases are TGTGCCAGCAGCGATACGGGGGGGCCCTACGAGCAGTACTTC.

CDR3 coding DNA: TGTGCCAGTAGTATAGATTCACTAGCGGGGGCCTCAGATACGCAGTATTTT. It is translated as CASSIDSLAGASDTQYF. V is TRBV19 and J is TRBJ2-3, with 11 bases matching TRBD2. This CDR3 spans 17 amino acids. J lost 4 bases, V lost 0 bases, and 6 bases had no gene match. Germline-derived CDR1 and CDR2 are LNHDA and SQIVND (reference sequence).

The chain combines TRBV6-6 with TRBJ2-3, with 11 nucleotides matching TRBD2. The V segment lost 6 bases and the J segment 3 bases; nucleotides outside the gene matches: 8. Germline loops: CDR1 MNHNY, CDR2 SVGAGI (reference sequence). This CDR3 region has 16 residues. CDR3 nucleotide sequence: TGTGCCAGCAGCCCCTTAGCGGGGGGGCATACAGATACGCAGTATTTT. Protein: CASSPLAGGHTDTQYF.

The table lists this clone with a few counts. The chain joins TRBV5-1 to TRBJ1-1, with no clear D. Trimming removed 0 bases at V and 6 bases at J, with 9 bases between. Germline V gene sequence: CDR1 SGHRS, CDR2 YFSETQ. CDR3 length: 13 residues. The CDR3 bases are TGCGCCAGCAGCTTGGACGGTTACTCTGAAGCTTTCTTT. Residues: CASSLDGYSEAFF.

CDR3 protein: CASSDRAMNTEAFF. The CDR3 DNA sequence: TGCGCCAGCAGCGACAGGGCCATGAACACTGAAGCTTTCTTT. The V call is TRBV5-1, the J call TRBJ1-1; 7 nucleotides line up with TRBD1. Germline CDR1 reads SGHRS; CDR2 reads YFSETQ. The CDR3 sequence is 14 residues long. V gave up 4 bases and J gave up 0 bases; unmatched junction bases: 3.